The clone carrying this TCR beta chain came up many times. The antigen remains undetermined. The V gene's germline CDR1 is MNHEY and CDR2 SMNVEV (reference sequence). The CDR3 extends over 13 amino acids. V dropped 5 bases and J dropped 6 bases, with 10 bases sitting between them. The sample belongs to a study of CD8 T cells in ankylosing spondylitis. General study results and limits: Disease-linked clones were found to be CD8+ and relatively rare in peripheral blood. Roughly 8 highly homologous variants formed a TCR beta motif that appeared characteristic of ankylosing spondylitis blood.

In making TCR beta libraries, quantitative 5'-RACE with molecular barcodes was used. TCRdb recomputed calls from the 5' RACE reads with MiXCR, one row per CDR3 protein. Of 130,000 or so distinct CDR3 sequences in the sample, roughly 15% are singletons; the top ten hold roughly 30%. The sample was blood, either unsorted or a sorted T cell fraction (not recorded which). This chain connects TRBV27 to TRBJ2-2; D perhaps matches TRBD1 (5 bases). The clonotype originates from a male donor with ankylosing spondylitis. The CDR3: CASSRMGPGELFF. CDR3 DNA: TGTGCCAGCAGTCGAATGGGGCCCGGGGAGCTGTTTTTT.